This TCR beta chain is drawn from a study of CD8 T cells in ankylosing spondylitis. Notes on the study in general: Blood of patients with ankylosing spondylitis appeared to be characterized by a TCR beta motif of several highly homologous variants.

TCRdb analysed the 5' RACE reads with MiXCR anew, one entry per CDR3 protein. The sample holds about 440,000 distinct CDR3 sequences, more than 15% seen once. This clonotype occurred a few times. Antigen: not known. The sequenced material came from blood, either unsorted or a sorted T cell fraction (not recorded which). The sequence came from a male donor with ankylosing spondylitis.

The CDR3 region is CASSLVLAGGVAYNEQFF. The CDR3 bases are TGTGCCAGCAGCTTGGTTCTAGCGGGAGGAGTGGCCTACAATGAGCAGTTCTTC. The chain has TRBV5-6 and TRBJ2-1, with 11 bases fitting TRBD2. The CDR3 spans 18 residues. Looked up from germline, CDR1 is SGHDT and CDR2 is YYEEEE. Unmatched junction bases numbered 7, after V lost 0 bases and J lost 2 bases.